These 8 T cell receptor beta chains originate from one sample sequenced in a study of long-term antiretroviral therapy in people with HIV. A v3.0 immunoSEQ assay was performed at survey level. Repertoires were generated with immunoSEQ multiplex PCR, while TCRdb's copy carries only in-frame clones and drops some. The sample holds roughly 23,000 clones, roughly 88% seen once. The input for sequencing was unsorted PBMCs, taken 0.1 years before starting antiretroviral therapy. Every receptor here comes from a man in his late teens or twenties with HIV.

This clone is medium-sized. The chain recombines TRBV15 with TRBJ2-6; D gene ambiguous. Between the trimmed V and J ends, which lost 0 bases and 0 bases, there was a span of 6 bases. This CDR3 spans 16 amino acids. Germline V lookup: CDR1 LNHNV, CDR2 YYDKDF (reference sequence). DNA for the CDR3: TGTGCCACCAGCAGAGATCCGCTCTCTGGGGCCAACGTCCTGACTTTC. Its translation is CATSRDPLSGANVLTF.

The genes are TRBV5-6 and TRBJ2-7, with D uncertain. V was cut by 0 bases and J by 3 bases, with 10 bases left in between. The CDR3 consists of 14 residues. The germline V gene has CDR1 SGHDT and CDR2 YYEEEE. DNA of the CDR3: TGTGCCAGCAGCTTGGTTAGGGCCCACTACGAGCAGTACTTC. As protein: CASSLVRAHYEQYF. Using reference TRBV5-6 and TRBJ2-7 for the parts outside the CDR3, the full variable domain is DAGVTQSPTHLIKTRGQQVTLRCSPKSGHDTVSWYQQALGQGPQFIFQYYEEEERQRGNFPDRFSGHQFPNYSSELNVNALLLGDSALYLCASSLVRAHYEQYFGPGTRLTVT.

V gene TRBV29-1 combines with J gene TRBJ2-5, with 9 bases aligning to TRBD2. Per the germline V gene, CDR1 is SQVTM and CDR2 is ANQGSEA. The CDR3 runs 15 residues. V was clipped by 2 bases and J by 1 base; unmatched bases: 5. As DNA, the CDR3 is TGCAGCGTTGAAAGGGGTAGCGGGGGCCAAGAGACCCAGTACTTC. Translating gives CSVERGSGGQETQYF.

V and J are TRBV10-3 and TRBJ2-5, with 8 bases that match TRBD1. Germline lookup yields CDR1 ENHRY and CDR2 SYGVKD. The CDR3 sequence is 13 residues long. V was pared by 2 bases and J by 5 bases, with 1 base of the junction left unmatched. DNA for the CDR3: TGTGCCATCAGTGAGAGACAGGGGGAGACCCAGTACTTC. This gives the protein CAISERQGETQYF.

The chain combines TRBV7-8 with TRBJ1-3; 8 bases match TRBD1. Trimming removed 4 bases from V and 4 bases from J; junction bases left unmatched: 6. CDR1 is SGHVS and CDR2 is FQNEAQ in the germline V gene. The CDR3 runs to 15 residues. The CDR3 region is CASSSSTGVGNTIYF. The CDR3 coding sequence is TGTGCCAGCAGCTCCTCGACAGGGGTCGGAAACACCATATATTTT.

The chain employs TRBV30 and TRBJ2-4; 8 bases align to TRBD1. The trim removed 5 bases at V and 0 bases at J, leaving 12 bases unmatched. The germline CDR1 and CDR2 sequences are GTSNPN and SVGIG (reference sequence). CDR3 length: 17 residues. CDR3 nucleotide sequence: TGTGCCTGGCTGTCCGAGGGACAGGAAAGAGCCAAAAACATTCAGTACTTC. Translation gives CAWLSEGQERAKNIQYF. The full variable domain, its missing parts supplied by reference TRBV30 and TRBJ2-4, is SQTIHQWPATLVQPVGSPLSLECTVEGTSNPNLYWYRQAAGRGLQLLFYSVGIGQISSEVPQNLSASRPQDRQFILSSKKLLLSDSGFYLCAWLSEGQERAKNIQYFGAGTRLSVL.

This chain connects TRBV6-1 to TRBJ2-7; no firm D call. V lost 6 bases and J lost 3, with 9 bases in between. This CDR3 region has 12 residues. CDR1 is MNHNS and CDR2 is SASEGT in the germline V gene. CDR3 DNA: TGTGCCAGCAGGGGAAACTACTACGAGCAGTACTTC. Protein: CASRGNYYEQYF.

V is TRBV6-5 and J is TRBJ2-2, with 7 bases aligning to TRBD2. The trim removed 4 bases at V and 0 bases at J, leaving 2 bases unmatched. Germline loops: CDR1 MNHEY, CDR2 SVGAGI. There are 15 residues in the CDR3. The CDR3 spells CASSWGLTNTGELFF. The CDR3 DNA is TGTGCCAGCAGTTGGGGACTAACGAACACCGGGGAGCTGTTTTTT.